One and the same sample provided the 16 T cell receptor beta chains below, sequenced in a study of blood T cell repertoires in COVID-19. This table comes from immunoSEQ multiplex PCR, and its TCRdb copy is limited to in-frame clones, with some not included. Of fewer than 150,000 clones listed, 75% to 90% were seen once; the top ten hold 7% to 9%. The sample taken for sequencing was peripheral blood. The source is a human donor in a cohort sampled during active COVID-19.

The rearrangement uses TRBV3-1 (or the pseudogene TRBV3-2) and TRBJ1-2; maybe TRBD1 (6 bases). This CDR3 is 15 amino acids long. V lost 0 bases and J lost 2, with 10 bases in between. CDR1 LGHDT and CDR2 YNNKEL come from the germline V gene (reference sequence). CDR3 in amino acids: CASSQEARGNYGYTF. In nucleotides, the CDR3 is TGTGCCAGCAGCCAAGAGGCCAGGGGAAACTATGGCTACACCTTC.

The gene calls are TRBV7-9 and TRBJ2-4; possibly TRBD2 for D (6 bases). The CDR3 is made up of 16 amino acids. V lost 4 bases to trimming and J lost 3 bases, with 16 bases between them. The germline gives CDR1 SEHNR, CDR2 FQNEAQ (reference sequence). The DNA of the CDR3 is TGTGCCAGCAGCTCGCGGGATCCGGACGTCAAAAACATTCAGTACTTC. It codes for CASSSRDPDVKNIQYF. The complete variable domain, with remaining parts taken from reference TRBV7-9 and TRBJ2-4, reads DTGVSQNPRHKITKRGQNVTFRCDPISEHNRLYWYRQTLGQGPEFLTYFQNEAQLEKSRLLSDRFSAERPKGSFSTLEIQRTEQGDSAMYLCASSSRDPDVKNIQYFGAGTRLSVL.

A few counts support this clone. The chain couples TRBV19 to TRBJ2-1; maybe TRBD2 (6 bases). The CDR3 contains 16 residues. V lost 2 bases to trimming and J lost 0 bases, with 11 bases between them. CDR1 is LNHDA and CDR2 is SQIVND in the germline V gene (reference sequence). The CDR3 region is CASSINAGSSYNEQFF. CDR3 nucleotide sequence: TGTGCCAGTAGTATAAATGCGGGGAGCTCCTACAATGAGCAGTTCTTC.

The CDR3 nucleotides are TGTGCCTGGAAGAGGACAGGGCACTATGGCTACACCTTC. As protein: CAWKRTGHYGYTF. The chain carries TRBV30 and TRBJ1-2; 8 nucleotides match TRBD1. J gave up 3 bases and V 4 bases, and 4 bases lay outside the gene matches. Germline CDR1 and CDR2: GTSNPN and SVGIG (reference sequence). The CDR3 has 13 amino acids.

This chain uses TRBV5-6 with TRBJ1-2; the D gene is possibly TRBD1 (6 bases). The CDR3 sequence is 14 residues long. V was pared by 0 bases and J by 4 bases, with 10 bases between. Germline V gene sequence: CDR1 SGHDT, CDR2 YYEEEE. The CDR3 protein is CASSLADRSYGYTF. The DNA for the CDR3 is TGTGCCAGCAGCTTGGCGGACAGAAGCTATGGCTACACCTTC.

CDR3 bases: TGCAGCGTTGATGGGACTAGCGGCACAGATACGCAGTATTTT. Encoded protein: CSVDGTSGTDTQYF. The chain links TRBV29-1 to TRBJ2-3, with 10 bases that match TRBD2. The CDR3 consists of 14 residues. Trimming took 3 bases from V and 1 from J; bases not matched to a gene: 1. CDR1 SQVTM and CDR2 ANQGSEA come from the germline V gene.

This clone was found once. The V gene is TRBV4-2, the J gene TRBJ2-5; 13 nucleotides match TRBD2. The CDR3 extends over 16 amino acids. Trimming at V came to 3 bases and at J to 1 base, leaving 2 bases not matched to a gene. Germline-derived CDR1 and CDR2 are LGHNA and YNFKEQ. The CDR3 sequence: CASSQTSGGTQETQYF. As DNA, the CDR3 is TGTGCCAGCAGCCAGACTAGCGGGGGGACCCAAGAGACCCAGTACTTC.

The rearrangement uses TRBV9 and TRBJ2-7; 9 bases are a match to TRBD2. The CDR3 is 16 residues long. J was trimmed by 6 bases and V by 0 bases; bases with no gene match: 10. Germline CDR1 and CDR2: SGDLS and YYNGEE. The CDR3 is CASSVAGSGGLSEQYF. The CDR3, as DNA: TGTGCCAGCAGCGTAGCTGGAAGCGGGGGGCTATCCGAGCAGTACTTC.

The CDR3 region is CASSLETWTWEVGQYF. CDR3 nucleotides: TGTGCCAGCAGCTTGGAAACCTGGACTTGGGAGGTCGGGCAGTACTTC. The chain combines TRBV5-5 with TRBJ2-7; D may be TRBD2 (6 bases). Trimming left V 0 bases short and J 9 bases short, with 22 bases between. Germline loops: CDR1 SGHKS, CDR2 YYEKEE (reference sequence). The CDR3 loop spans 16 amino acids. Full variable domain (rest looked up from reference TRBV5-5 and TRBJ2-7): DAGVTQSPTHLIKTRGQQVTLRCSPISGHKSVSWYQQVLGQGPQFIFQYYEKEERGRGNFPDRFSARQFPNYSSELNVNALLLGDSALYLCASSLETWTWEVGQYFGPGTRLTVT.

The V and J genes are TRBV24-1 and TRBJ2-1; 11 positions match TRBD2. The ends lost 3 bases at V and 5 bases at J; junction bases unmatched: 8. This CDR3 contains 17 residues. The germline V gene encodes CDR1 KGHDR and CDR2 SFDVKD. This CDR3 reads CATSDPALAGANNEQFF. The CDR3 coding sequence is TGTGCCACCAGTGATCCAGCACTAGCGGGAGCAAACAATGAGCAGTTCTTC.

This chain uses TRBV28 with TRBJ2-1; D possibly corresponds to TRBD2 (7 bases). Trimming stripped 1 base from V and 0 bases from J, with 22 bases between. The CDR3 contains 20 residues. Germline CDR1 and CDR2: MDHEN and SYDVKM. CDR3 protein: CASSLFRGALIQSSYNEQFF. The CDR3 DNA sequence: TGTGCCAGCAGTTTATTTCGGGGGGCGCTTATACAGAGCTCCTACAATGAGCAGTTCTTC.

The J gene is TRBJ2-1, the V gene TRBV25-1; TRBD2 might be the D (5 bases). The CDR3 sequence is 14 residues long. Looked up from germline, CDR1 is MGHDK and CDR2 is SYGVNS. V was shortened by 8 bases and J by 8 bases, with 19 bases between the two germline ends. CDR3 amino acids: CASARTRKMDEQFF. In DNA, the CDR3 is TGTGCCAGCGCTAGGACTCGGAAGATGGATGAGCAGTTCTTC.

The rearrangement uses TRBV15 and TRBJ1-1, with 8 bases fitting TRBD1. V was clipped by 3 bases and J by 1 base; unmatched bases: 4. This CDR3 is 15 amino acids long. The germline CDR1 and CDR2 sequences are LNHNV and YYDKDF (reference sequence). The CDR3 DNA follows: TGTGCCACCAGCAGGGGCGGGACAGGGAACACTGAAGCTTTCTTT. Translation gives CATSRGGTGNTEAFF.

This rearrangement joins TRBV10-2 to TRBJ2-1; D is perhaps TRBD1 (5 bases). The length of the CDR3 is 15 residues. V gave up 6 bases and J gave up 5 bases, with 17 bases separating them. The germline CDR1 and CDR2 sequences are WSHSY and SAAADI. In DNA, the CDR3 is TGCGCCAGCAGCGATCAGTGGGGCAGCGACAATGAGCAGTTCTTC. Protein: CASSDQWGSDNEQFF.

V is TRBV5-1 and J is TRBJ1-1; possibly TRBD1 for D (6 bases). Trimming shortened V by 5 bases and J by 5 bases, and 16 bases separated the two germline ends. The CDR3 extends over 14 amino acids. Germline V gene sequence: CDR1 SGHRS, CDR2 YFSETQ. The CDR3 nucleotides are TGCGCCAGCAGGAGGGGGGGGCGAGTGACTGAAGCTTTCTTT. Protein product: CASRRGGRVTEAFF.

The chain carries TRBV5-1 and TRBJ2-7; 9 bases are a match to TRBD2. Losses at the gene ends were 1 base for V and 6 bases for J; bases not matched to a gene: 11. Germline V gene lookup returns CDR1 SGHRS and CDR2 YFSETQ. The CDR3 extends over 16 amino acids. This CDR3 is CASSLLTSGGGSEQYF. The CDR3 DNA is TGCGCCAGCAGCTTGTTGACTAGCGGAGGGGGGAGCGAGCAGTACTTC.